This TCR beta chain stems from a study of blood T cell repertoires in COVID-19. V dropped 4 bases and J dropped 3 bases, with 14 bases sitting between them. This CDR3 is built from 15 residues. The germline gives CDR1 SGHDT, CDR2 YYEEEE. Data came from immunoSEQ multiplex PCR; TCRdb stores just in-frame clones and leaves some out. The table has about 330,000 clones, 80% to 90% seen once. The specimen was PBMCs or T cells enriched from blood (not recorded which). This TCR derives from a woman in her 30s who had recovered from COVID-19. This chain uses TRBV5-6 with TRBJ1-5; D perhaps matches TRBD1 (5 bases). CDR3 bases: TGTGCCAGCAGCCCCGCGGGACGAACCAATCAGCCCCAGCATTTT. Protein sequence: CASSPAGRTNQPQHF.